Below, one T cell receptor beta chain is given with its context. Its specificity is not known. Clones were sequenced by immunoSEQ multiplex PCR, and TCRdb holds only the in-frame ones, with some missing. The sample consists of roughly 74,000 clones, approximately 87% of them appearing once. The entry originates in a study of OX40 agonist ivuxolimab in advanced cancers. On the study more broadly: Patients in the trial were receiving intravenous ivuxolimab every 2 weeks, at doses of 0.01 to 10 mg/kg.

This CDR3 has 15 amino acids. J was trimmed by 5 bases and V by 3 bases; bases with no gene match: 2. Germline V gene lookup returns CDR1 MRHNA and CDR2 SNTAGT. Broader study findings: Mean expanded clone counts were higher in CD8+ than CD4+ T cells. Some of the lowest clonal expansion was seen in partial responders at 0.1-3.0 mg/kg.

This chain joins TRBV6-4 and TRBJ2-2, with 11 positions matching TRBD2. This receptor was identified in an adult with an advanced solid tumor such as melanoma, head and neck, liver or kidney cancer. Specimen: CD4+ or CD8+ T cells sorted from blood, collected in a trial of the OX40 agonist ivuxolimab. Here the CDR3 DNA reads TGTGCCAGCAGTGAACTAGCGGGAGCGACCGGGGAGCTGTTTTTT. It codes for CASSELAGATGELFF.